Listed below are T cell receptor beta chains from one sample, sequenced in a study of T cell changes during pregnancy in multiple sclerosis. The method was immunoSEQ multiplex PCR; TCRdb's version includes in-frame clones alone and lacks a portion of them. Among roughly 43,000 clones listed, approximately 94% were seen once. The sample here was CD4+ T cells from peripheral blood mononuclear cells, taken in the third trimester of pregnancy. These receptors came from a female donor with multiple sclerosis, enrolled in a pregnancy study. The CDR3 runs from the conserved cysteine through the conserved F or W. Fields, in order: D gene, V gene, clone size, J gene, CDR3 protein, CDR3 DNA. A D gene is named only where the DNA matches it firmly. Expanded clones are given a class, and other clones once, few, many or no size at all.

d_call: TRBD2
v_call: TRBV10-2
clone_size: .
j_call: TRBJ2-7
cdr3_aa: CASSVHPAGGYEQYF
cdr3_nt: TGCGCCAGCAGTGTACATCCAGCGGGAGGGTACGAGCAGTACTTC

d_call: TRBD1
v_call: TRBV2
clone_size: .
j_call: TRBJ1-2
cdr3_aa: CASSEKGQGYGYTF
cdr3_nt: TGTGCCAGCAGTGAAAAGGGACAGGGCTATGGCTACACCTTC

d_call: .
v_call: TRBV7-3
clone_size: .
j_call: TRBJ2-2
cdr3_aa: CASSLGGSTGELFF
cdr3_nt: TGTGCCAGCAGCTTAGGGGGCAGCACCGGGGAGCTGTTTTTT

d_call: TRBD1
v_call: TRBV19
clone_size: .
j_call: TRBJ2-5
cdr3_aa: CASSTWTGERQYF
cdr3_nt: TGTGCCAGTAGTACCTGGACAGGGGAGAGGCAGTACTTC

d_call: .
v_call: TRBV29-1
clone_size: .
j_call: TRBJ2-7
cdr3_aa: CSVVGDSYEQYF
cdr3_nt: TGCAGCGTTGTAGGGGACTCCTACGAGCAGTACTTC

d_call: TRBD1
v_call: TRBV19
clone_size: .
j_call: TRBJ1-5
cdr3_aa: CASSAGQFNQPQHF
cdr3_nt: TGTGCCAGTAGTGCGGGACAGTTTAATCAGCCCCAGCATTTT

d_call: .
v_call: TRBV6-5
clone_size: once
j_call: TRBJ2-5
cdr3_aa: CASRSGKRTQYF
cdr3_nt: TGTGCCAGCAGATCAGGGAAGAGGACCCAGTACTTC

d_call: .
v_call: TRBV29-1
clone_size: .
j_call: TRBJ1-5
cdr3_aa: CSVETGGGQPQHF
cdr3_nt: TGCAGCGTTGAAACGGGGGGCGGGCAGCCCCAGCATTTT

d_call: .
v_call: TRBV5-1
clone_size: .
j_call: TRBJ2-2
cdr3_aa: CASSLEGPNTGELFF
cdr3_nt: TGCGCCAGCAGCTTGGAGGGGCCGAACACCGGGGAGCTGTTTTTT

d_call: TRBD2
v_call: TRBV6-6
clone_size: .
j_call: TRBJ2-7
cdr3_aa: CASSSSSGSGWEQYF
cdr3_nt: TGTGCCAGCAGTTCCAGTAGCGGGAGTGGTTGGGAGCAGTACTTC

d_call: .
v_call: TRBV2
clone_size: .
j_call: TRBJ1-1
cdr3_aa: CASSELRKGRGSTEAFF
cdr3_nt: TGTGCCAGCAGTGAATTGAGGAAGGGGCGGGGAAGCACTGAAGCTTTCTTT

d_call: TRBD1
v_call: TRBV14
clone_size: .
j_call: TRBJ2-3
cdr3_aa: CASSQLGQGADTQYF
cdr3_nt: TGTGCCAGCAGCCAGCTAGGACAGGGTGCAGATACGCAGTATTTT

d_call: TRBD1
v_call: TRBV29-1
clone_size: .
j_call: TRBJ1-3
cdr3_aa: CSARTGGSSGNTIYF
cdr3_nt: TGCAGCGCGCGCACAGGGGGCTCCTCTGGAAACACCATATATTTT

d_call: TRBD1
v_call: TRBV11-2
clone_size: .
j_call: TRBJ1-3
cdr3_aa: CASSHLKGTGAGNTIYF
cdr3_nt: TGTGCCAGCAGCCACCTAAAAGGGACAGGGGCTGGAAACACCATATATTTT

d_call: TRBD1
v_call: TRBV5-1
clone_size: once
j_call: TRBJ2-7
cdr3_aa: CASSRGQGAYEQYF
cdr3_nt: TGCGCCAGCAGCCGCGGACAGGGGGCGTACGAGCAGTACTTC

d_call: .
v_call: TRBV12-5
clone_size: .
j_call: TRBJ2-1
cdr3_aa: CASGQGGRPHEVFF
cdr3_nt: TGTGCTAGTGGCCAGGGCGGCAGGCCCCATGAGGTGTTCTTC

d_call: TRBD1
v_call: TRBV30
clone_size: once
j_call: TRBJ2-3
cdr3_aa: CAWSAGGMTTDTQYF
cdr3_nt: TGTGCCTGGAGTGCAGGGGGTATGACCACAGATACGCAGTATTTT

d_call: TRBD1
v_call: TRBV7-2
clone_size: .
j_call: TRBJ1-5
cdr3_aa: CASSPTWDRGQPQHF
cdr3_nt: TGTGCCAGCAGCCCTACATGGGACAGGGGTCAGCCCCAGCATTTT

d_call: TRBD1
v_call: TRBV28
clone_size: .
j_call: TRBJ1-2
cdr3_aa: CASSLWTGGLGSGYTF
cdr3_nt: TGTGCCAGCAGTCTATGGACAGGGGGCTTGGGGAGTGGCTACACCTTC

d_call: .
v_call: TRBV4-1
clone_size: .
j_call: TRBJ2-7
cdr3_aa: CASSGGPGFSYEQYF
cdr3_nt: TGCGCCAGCAGCGGAGGGCCGGGCTTCTCCTACGAGCAGTACTTC

d_call: .
v_call: TRBV7-6
clone_size: .
j_call: TRBJ2-3
cdr3_aa: CASSSDPTISLGQYF
cdr3_nt: TGTGCCAGCAGCTCCGACCCAACTATCTCTTTAGGGCAGTATTTT

d_call: .
v_call: TRBV28
clone_size: .
j_call: TRBJ1-1
cdr3_aa: CASSPVTMNTEAFF
cdr3_nt: TGTGCCAGCAGTCCGGTCACCATGAACACTGAAGCTTTCTTT

d_call: TRBD1
v_call: TRBV12-5
clone_size: .
j_call: TRBJ2-1
cdr3_aa: CASGKDRGGWGNEQFF
cdr3_nt: TGTGCTAGTGGCAAAGACAGGGGTGGTTGGGGCAATGAGCAGTTCTTC

d_call: TRBD1
v_call: TRBV25-1
clone_size: .
j_call: TRBJ1-1
cdr3_aa: CASEDRAKAEAFF
cdr3_nt: TGTGCCAGCGAAGACAGGGCAAAAGCTGAAGCTTTCTTT

d_call: TRBD2
v_call: TRBV19
clone_size: .
j_call: TRBJ2-2
cdr3_aa: CASSTLAGGRTGELFF
cdr3_nt: TGTGCCAGTAGTACCCTAGCGGGAGGGCGGACCGGGGAGCTGTTTTTT

d_call: .
v_call: TRBV19
clone_size: .
j_call: TRBJ1-4
cdr3_aa: CASSIRLGEKLFF
cdr3_nt: TGTGCCAGTAGTATTCGACTCGGAGAAAAACTGTTTTTT

d_call: .
v_call: TRBV7-3
clone_size: .
j_call: TRBJ2-5
cdr3_aa: CASSLDRGETQYF
cdr3_nt: TGTGCCAGCAGCTTAGATCGCGGGGAGACCCAGTACTTC

d_call: TRBD2
v_call: TRBV7-3
clone_size: once
j_call: TRBJ2-7
cdr3_aa: CASSLTSGSYEQYF
cdr3_nt: TGTGCCAGCAGCTTAACCAGCGGGAGCTACGAGCAGTACTTC

d_call: .
v_call: TRBV9
clone_size: .
j_call: TRBJ2-7
cdr3_aa: CASSVNVAYEQYF
cdr3_nt: TGTGCCAGCAGCGTAAACGTAGCCTACGAGCAGTACTTC

d_call: TRBD2
v_call: TRBV27
clone_size: .
j_call: TRBJ2-2
cdr3_aa: CASTDLVGAGVRSGELFF
cdr3_nt: TGTGCCAGCACCGATTTAGTGGGAGCGGGAGTAAGGTCCGGGGAGCTGTTTTTT

d_call: .
v_call: TRBV30
clone_size: once
j_call: TRBJ1-2
cdr3_aa: CAWSGRGTTRAWGNYGYTF
cdr3_nt: TGTGCCTGGAGTGGGCGGGGGACAACGAGGGCATGGGGAAACTATGGCTACACCTTC

d_call: TRBD1
v_call: TRBV4-2
clone_size: .
j_call: TRBJ2-5
cdr3_aa: CASSRTGGLQETQYF
cdr3_nt: TGTGCCAGCAGCAGGACAGGGGGCCTACAAGAGACCCAGTACTTC

d_call: TRBD1
v_call: TRBV2
clone_size: .
j_call: TRBJ1-2
cdr3_aa: CASSDRVTGTANYGYTF
cdr3_nt: TGTGCCAGCAGTGATCGCGTTACCGGGACAGCTAACTATGGCTACACCTTC

d_call: TRBD1
v_call: TRBV5-4
clone_size: .
j_call: TRBJ2-5
cdr3_aa: CASSPGQLQETQYF
cdr3_nt: TGTGCCAGCAGCCCGGGACAGCTACAAGAGACCCAGTACTTC

d_call: .
v_call: TRBV21-1
clone_size: .
j_call: TRBJ1-4
cdr3_aa: CASSMTGPNEKLFF
cdr3_nt: TGTGCCAGCAGCATGACAGGTCCTAATGAAAAACTGTTTTTT

d_call: .
v_call: TRBV6-6
clone_size: .
j_call: TRBJ1-3
cdr3_aa: CASSYSEAGGNTIYF
cdr3_nt: TGTGCCAGCAGTTACTCTGAGGCAGGGGGAAACACCATATATTTT

d_call: TRBD1
v_call: TRBV10-3
clone_size: once
j_call: TRBJ1-5
cdr3_aa: CAISDRGTGVGQPQHF
cdr3_nt: TGTGCCATCAGTGACCGAGGGACAGGGGTGGGTCAGCCCCAGCATTTT

d_call: TRBD1
v_call: TRBV19
clone_size: .
j_call: TRBJ2-5
cdr3_aa: CASSIVQGRVETQYF
cdr3_nt: TGTGCCAGTAGTATTGTACAGGGGCGCGTCGAGACCCAGTACTTC

d_call: TRBD2
v_call: TRBV29-1
clone_size: .
j_call: TRBJ2-3
cdr3_aa: CSVPPTSGITDTQYF
cdr3_nt: TGCAGCGTTCCCCCCACTAGCGGGATAACAGATACGCAGTATTTT

d_call: TRBD1
v_call: TRBV11-3
clone_size: .
j_call: TRBJ2-1
cdr3_aa: CASSLYRGESVNEQFF
cdr3_nt: TGTGCCAGCAGCCTATACAGGGGGGAGAGTGTCAATGAGCAGTTCTTC

d_call: .
v_call: TRBV30
clone_size: .
j_call: TRBJ2-2
cdr3_aa: CATKVASLTGELFF
cdr3_nt: TGTGCAACTAAGGTGGCTAGCCTAACCGGGGAGCTGTTTTTT

d_call: .
v_call: TRBV7-9
clone_size: .
j_call: TRBJ1-1
cdr3_aa: CASSLDPGQGSAEAFF
cdr3_nt: TGTGCCAGCAGCTTAGATCCCGGGCAGGGGAGCGCTGAAGCTTTCTTT

d_call: TRBD2
v_call: TRBV30
clone_size: once
j_call: TRBJ2-3
cdr3_aa: CAIAGGGDTQYF
cdr3_nt: TGTGCTATAGCGGGAGGGGGGGATACGCAGTATTTT

d_call: .
v_call: TRBV5-3
clone_size: .
j_call: TRBJ1-2
cdr3_aa: CARSGGQSNYGYTF
cdr3_nt: TGTGCCAGAAGCGGAGGACAGTCTAACTATGGCTACACCTTC

d_call: TRBD2
v_call: TRBV11-3
clone_size: .
j_call: TRBJ2-2
cdr3_aa: CASSPGSAGGTGELFF
cdr3_nt: TGTGCCAGCAGCCCCGGCTCCGCGGGGGGCACCGGGGAGCTGTTTTTT

d_call: .
v_call: TRBV30
clone_size: .
j_call: TRBJ1-3
cdr3_aa: CAWSVLGNTIYF
cdr3_nt: TGTGCCTGGAGTGTACTCGGAAACACCATATATTTT

d_call: TRBD1
v_call: TRBV5-1
clone_size: .
j_call: TRBJ1-2
cdr3_aa: CASSPGQTYYGYTF
cdr3_nt: TGCGCCAGCAGTCCGGGACAGACCTACTATGGCTACACCTTC

d_call: .
v_call: TRBV6-1
clone_size: once
j_call: TRBJ2-2
cdr3_aa: CASTEGHGELFF
cdr3_nt: TGTGCCAGCACGGAGGGGCACGGGGAGCTGTTTTTT

d_call: .
v_call: TRBV4-1
clone_size: .
j_call: TRBJ2-1
cdr3_aa: CASRILAVSYNEQFF
cdr3_nt: TGCGCCAGCAGAATCTTAGCGGTCTCCTACAATGAGCAGTTCTTC

d_call: .
v_call: TRBV5-4
clone_size: .
j_call: TRBJ1-3
cdr3_aa: CASSRKQPGLTSGNTIYF
cdr3_nt: TGTGCCAGCAGCCGAAAACAGCCGGGACTAACCTCTGGAAACACCATATATTTT

d_call: .
v_call: TRBV11-2
clone_size: .
j_call: TRBJ2-3
cdr3_aa: CASSPRVRGRTDTQYF
cdr3_nt: TGTGCCAGCAGCCCAAGGGTTAGGGGTCGCACAGATACGCAGTATTTT

d_call: .
v_call: TRBV29-1
clone_size: .
j_call: TRBJ1-4
cdr3_aa: CSVVTTNEKLFF
cdr3_nt: TGCAGCGTTGTAACAACTAATGAAAAACTGTTTTTT

d_call: .
v_call: TRBV19
clone_size: once
j_call: TRBJ2-2
cdr3_aa: CASKSRRIEGTGELFF
cdr3_nt: TGTGCCAGTAAATCCAGGCGCATAGAGGGTACCGGGGAGCTGTTTTTT

d_call: TRBD1
v_call: TRBV6-1
clone_size: .
j_call: TRBJ1-4
cdr3_aa: CASSAGTGRAFNEKLFF
cdr3_nt: TGTGCCAGCAGTGCCGGGACAGGGAGAGCCTTTAATGAAAAACTGTTTTTT

d_call: TRBD1
v_call: TRBV4-2
clone_size: .
j_call: TRBJ1-1
cdr3_aa: CASSRMDRITEAFF
cdr3_nt: TGTGCCAGCAGCCGAATGGACAGGATCACTGAAGCTTTCTTT

d_call: TRBD1
v_call: TRBV7-2
clone_size: .
j_call: TRBJ1-4
cdr3_aa: CASSLATGANEKLFF
cdr3_nt: TGTGCCAGCAGCTTAGCGACAGGGGCTAATGAAAAACTGTTTTTT